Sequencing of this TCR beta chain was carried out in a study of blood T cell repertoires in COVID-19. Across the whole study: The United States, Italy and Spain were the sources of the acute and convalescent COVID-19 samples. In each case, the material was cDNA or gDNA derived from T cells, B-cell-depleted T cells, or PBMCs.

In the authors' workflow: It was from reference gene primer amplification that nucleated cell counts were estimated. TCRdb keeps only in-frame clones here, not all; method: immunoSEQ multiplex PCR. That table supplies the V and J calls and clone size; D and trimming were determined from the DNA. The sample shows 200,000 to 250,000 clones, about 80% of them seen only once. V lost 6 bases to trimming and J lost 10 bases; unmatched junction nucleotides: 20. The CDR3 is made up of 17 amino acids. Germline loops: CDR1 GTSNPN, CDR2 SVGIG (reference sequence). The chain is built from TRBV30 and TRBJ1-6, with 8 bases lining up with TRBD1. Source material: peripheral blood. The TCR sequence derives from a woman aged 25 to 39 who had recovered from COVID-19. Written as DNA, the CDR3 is TGTGCCTGCTCTCCCGGACAGGGCGCCTACAGGGGGTCACCCCTCCACTTT. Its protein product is CACSPGQGAYRGSPLHF.